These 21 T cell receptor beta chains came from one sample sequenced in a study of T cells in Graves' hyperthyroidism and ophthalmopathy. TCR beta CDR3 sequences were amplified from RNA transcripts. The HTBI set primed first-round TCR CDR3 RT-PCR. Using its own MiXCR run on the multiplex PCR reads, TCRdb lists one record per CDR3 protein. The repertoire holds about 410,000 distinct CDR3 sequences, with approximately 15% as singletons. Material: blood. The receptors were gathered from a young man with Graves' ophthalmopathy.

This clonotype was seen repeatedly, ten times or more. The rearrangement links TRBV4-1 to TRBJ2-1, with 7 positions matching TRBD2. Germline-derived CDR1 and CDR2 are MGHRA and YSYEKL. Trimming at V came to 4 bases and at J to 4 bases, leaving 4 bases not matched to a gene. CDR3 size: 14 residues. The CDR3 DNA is TGCGCCAGCAGCCCGATAGCGGGTTACAATGAGCAGTTCTTC. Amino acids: CASSPIAGYNEQFF.

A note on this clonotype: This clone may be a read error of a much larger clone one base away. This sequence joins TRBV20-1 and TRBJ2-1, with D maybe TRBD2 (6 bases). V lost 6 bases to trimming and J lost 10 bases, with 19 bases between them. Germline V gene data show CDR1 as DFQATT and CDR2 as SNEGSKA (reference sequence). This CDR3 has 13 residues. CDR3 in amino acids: CSAIASWEEEQFF. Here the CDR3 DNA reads TGCAGTGCCATAGCGAGCTGGGAGGAGGAGCAGTTCTTC.

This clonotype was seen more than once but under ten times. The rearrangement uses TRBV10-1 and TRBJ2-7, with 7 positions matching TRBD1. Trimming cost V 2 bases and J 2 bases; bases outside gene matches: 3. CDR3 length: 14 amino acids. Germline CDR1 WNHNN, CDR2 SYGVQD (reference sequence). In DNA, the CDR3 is TGCGCCAGCAGTGAGAGGGGGCCCCCCTACGAGCAGTACTTC. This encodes CASSERGPPYEQYF.

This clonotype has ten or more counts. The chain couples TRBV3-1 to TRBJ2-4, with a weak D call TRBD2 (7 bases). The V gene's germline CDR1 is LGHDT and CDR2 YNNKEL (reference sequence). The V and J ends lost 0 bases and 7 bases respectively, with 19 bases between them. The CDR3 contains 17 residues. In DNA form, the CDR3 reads TGTGCCAGCAGCCAAGATGGGGGGGGCGGGATAGCGAACATTCAGTACTTC. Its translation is CASSQDGGGGIANIQYF.

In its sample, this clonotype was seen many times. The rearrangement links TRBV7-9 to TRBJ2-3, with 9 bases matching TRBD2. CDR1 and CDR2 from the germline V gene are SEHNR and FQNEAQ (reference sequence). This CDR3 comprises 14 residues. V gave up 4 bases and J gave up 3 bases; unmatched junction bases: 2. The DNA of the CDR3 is TGTGCCAGCAGCTGGACTAGCGCGACAGATACGCAGTATTTT. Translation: CASSWTSATDTQYF.

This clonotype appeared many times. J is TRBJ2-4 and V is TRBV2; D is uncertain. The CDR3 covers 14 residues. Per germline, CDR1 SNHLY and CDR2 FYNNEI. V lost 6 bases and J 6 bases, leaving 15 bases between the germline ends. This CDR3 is CASSESSVSNIQYF. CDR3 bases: TGTGCCAGCAGCGAATCGAGTGTCTCAAACATTCAGTACTTC.

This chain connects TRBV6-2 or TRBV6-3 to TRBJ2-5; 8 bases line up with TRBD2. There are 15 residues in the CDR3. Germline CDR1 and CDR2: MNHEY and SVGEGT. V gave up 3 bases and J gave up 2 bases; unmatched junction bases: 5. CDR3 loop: CASSYSGATQETQYF. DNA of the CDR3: TGTGCCAGCAGTTATAGCGGGGCGACTCAAGAGACCCAGTACTTC.

The CDR3 DNA is TGTGCCAGCAGCTTAAGGGCCGGGACTAGCGGGGGGTGGGAGACCCAGTACTTC. This gives the protein CASSLRAGTSGGWETQYF. The V gene is TRBV7-2, the J gene TRBJ2-5, with 15 nucleotides matching TRBD2. V dropped 2 bases and J dropped 5; count of bases not matched to a gene: 9. CDR1 and CDR2 (germline): SGHTA, FQGNSA. The CDR3 is 18 amino acids.

The CDR3 coding sequence is TGTGCCACATTTACAGGGAATAAAGAGACCCAGTACTTC. It specifies CATFTGNKETQYF. The chain couples TRBV27 to TRBJ2-5; TRBD1 might be the D (6 bases). V was trimmed by 10 bases and J by 3 bases, leaving 15 bases between them. The germline V gene has CDR1 MNHEY and CDR2 SMNVEV (reference sequence). The CDR3 covers 13 residues.

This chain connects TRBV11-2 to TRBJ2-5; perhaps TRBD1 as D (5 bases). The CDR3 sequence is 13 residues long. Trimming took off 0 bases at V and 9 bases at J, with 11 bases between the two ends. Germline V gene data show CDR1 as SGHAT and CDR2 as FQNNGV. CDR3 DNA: TGTGCCAGCAGCTTAGATGGCCCCAGGGCCCAGTACTTC. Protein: CASSLDGPRAQYF.

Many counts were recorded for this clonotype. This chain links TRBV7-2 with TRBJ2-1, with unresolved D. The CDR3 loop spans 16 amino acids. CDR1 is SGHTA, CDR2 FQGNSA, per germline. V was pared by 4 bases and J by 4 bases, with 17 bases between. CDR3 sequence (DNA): TGTGCCAGCAGCTCGCTAGGCGGTCAATCTTACAATGAGCAGTTCTTC. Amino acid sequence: CASSSLGGQSYNEQFF. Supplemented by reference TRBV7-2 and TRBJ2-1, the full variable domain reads GAGVSQSPSNKVTEKGKDVELRCDPISGHTALYWYRQSLGQGLEFLIYFQGNSAPDKSGLPSDRFSAERTGGSVSTLTIQRTQQEDSAVYLCASSSLGGQSYNEQFFGPGTRLTVL.

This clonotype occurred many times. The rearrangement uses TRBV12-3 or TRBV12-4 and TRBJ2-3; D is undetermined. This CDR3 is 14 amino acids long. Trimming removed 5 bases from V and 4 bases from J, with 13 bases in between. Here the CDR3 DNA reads TGTGCCAGCAGTCCCAGAGCAGTGCCAGATACGCAGTATTTT. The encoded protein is CASSPRAVPDTQYF.

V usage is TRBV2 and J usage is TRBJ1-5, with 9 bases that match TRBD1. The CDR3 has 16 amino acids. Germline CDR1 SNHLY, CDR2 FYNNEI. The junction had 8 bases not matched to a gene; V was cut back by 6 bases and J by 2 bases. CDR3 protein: CASRPTGGGGNQPQHF. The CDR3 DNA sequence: TGTGCCAGCAGACCGACAGGGGGTGGGGGCAATCAGCCCCAGCATTTT.

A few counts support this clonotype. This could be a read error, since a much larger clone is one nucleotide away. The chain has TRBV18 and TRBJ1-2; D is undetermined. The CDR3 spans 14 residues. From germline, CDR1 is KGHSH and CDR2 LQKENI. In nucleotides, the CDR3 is TGTGCCAGCCCACCATCCCGTTATAACTATGGCTACACCTTC. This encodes CASPPSRYNYGYTF.

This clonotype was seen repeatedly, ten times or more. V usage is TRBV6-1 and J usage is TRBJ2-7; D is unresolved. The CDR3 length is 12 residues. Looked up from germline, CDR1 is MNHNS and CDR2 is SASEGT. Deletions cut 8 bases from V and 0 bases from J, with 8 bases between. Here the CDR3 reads CASLFGSYEQYF. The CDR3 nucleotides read TGTGCCAGCCTGTTTGGCTCCTACGAGCAGTACTTC.

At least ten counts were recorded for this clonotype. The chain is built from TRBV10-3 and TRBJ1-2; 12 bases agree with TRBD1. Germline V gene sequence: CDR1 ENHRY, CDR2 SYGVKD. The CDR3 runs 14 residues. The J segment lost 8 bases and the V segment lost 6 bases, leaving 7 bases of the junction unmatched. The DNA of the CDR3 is TGTGCCATCAGGGCCGGGACAGGGGGCCAGGGCTACACCTTC. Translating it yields CAIRAGTGGQGYTF.

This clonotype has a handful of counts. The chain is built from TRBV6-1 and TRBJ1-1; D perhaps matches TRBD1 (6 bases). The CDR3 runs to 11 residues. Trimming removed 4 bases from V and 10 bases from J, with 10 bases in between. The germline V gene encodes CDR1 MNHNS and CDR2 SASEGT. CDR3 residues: CASSAQGIAFF. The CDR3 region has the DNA TGTGCCAGCAGTGCGCAGGGGATAGCTTTCTTT.

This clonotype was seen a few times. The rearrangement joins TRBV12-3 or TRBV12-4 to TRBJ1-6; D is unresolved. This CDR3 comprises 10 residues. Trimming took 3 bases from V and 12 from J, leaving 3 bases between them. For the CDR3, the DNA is TGTGCCAGCAGTTTTAAACCCCTCCACTTT. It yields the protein CASSFKPLHF.

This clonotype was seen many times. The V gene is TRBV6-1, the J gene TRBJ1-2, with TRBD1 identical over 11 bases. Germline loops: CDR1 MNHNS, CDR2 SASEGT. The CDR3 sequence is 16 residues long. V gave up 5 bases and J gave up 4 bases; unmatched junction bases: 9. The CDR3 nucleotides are TGTGCCAGCAGTTACTCTGGGACAGGGGGACCCTATGGCTACACCTTC. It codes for CASSYSGTGGPYGYTF.

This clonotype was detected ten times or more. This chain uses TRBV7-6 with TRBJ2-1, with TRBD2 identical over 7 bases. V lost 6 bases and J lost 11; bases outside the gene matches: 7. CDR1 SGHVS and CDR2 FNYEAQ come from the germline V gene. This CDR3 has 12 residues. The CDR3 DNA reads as TGTGCCAGCAGGTCTATGGGGGGGAAGCAGTTCTTC. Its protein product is CASRSMGGKQFF.

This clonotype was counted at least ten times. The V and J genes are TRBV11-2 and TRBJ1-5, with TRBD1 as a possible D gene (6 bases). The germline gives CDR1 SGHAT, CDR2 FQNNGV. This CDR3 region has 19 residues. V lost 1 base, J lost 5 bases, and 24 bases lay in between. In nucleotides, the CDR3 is TGTGCCAGCAGCTTAGGTCCTGTCCCGGGCTCCGAGGGGGATCAGCCCCAGCATTTT. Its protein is CASSLGPVPGSEGDQPQHF.